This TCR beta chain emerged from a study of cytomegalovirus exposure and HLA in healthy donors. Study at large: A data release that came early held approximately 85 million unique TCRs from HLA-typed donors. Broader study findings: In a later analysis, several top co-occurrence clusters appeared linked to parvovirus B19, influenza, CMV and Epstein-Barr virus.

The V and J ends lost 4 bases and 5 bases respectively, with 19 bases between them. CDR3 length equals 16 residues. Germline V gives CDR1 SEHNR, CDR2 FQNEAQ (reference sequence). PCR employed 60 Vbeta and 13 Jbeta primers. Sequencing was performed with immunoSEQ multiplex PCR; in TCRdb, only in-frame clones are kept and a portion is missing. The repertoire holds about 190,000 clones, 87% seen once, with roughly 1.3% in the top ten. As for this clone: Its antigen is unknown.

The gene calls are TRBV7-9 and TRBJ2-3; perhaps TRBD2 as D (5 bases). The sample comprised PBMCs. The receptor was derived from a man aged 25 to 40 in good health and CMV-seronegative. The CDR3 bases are TGTGCCAGCAGCTCGCCAAATACCGCAGAGGGAGATACGCAGTATTTT. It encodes CASSSPNTAEGDTQYF.